Listed below are T cell receptor beta chains from one sample, sequenced in a study of cytomegalovirus exposure and HLA in healthy donors. TCRdb's copy holds only in-frame clones and misses some; the assay was immunoSEQ multiplex PCR. The repertoire holds more than 85,000 clones, with 83% as singletons. Sequenced input: PBMCs. These receptors all come from a young man in good health and CMV-seronegative. CDR3s include the opening cysteine and the closing phenylalanine or tryptophan. The D gene is left open where the match is weak. For some rows the clone size is stated as once, few or many, or as a class when expanded; others skip it.

>NA|TRBJ2-7|NA|TRBV7-2
CASSPRLVSDEQYF
TGTGCCAGCAGCCCCCGACTAGTTTCAGACGAGCAGTACTTC
>NA|TRBJ1-3|NA|TRBV4-2
CASSQEPPGHSGNTIYF
TGTGCCAGCAGCCAAGAGCCACCCGGTCACTCTGGAAACACCATATATTTT
>NA|TRBJ1-1|NA|TRBV6-5
CASSYSRVGTEAFF
TGTGCCAGCAGTTACTCCAGGGTTGGGACTGAAGCTTTCTTT
>TRBD2|TRBJ2-1|NA|TRBV5-6
CASSSGTSGFMDYNEQFF
TGTGCCAGCAGCTCCGGGACTAGCGGGTTCATGGACTACAATGAGCAGTTCTTC
>TRBD1|TRBJ1-2|few|TRBV10-3
CAISDGQGDGYTF
TGTGCCATCAGTGATGGACAGGGGGATGGCTACACCTTC
>TRBD2|TRBJ2-7|NA|TRBV5-1
CASSLTSGRSYEQYF
TGCGCCAGCAGCTTAACTAGCGGGAGATCCTACGAGCAGTACTTC
>TRBD2|TRBJ2-5|NA|TRBV7-2
CASSSGLADQETQYF
TGTGCCAGCAGCTCGGGACTAGCGGACCAAGAGACCCAGTACTTC
>NA|TRBJ1-6|NA|TRBV5-1
CGGKQGCSPLHF
TGCGGCGGCAAACAGGGATGTTCACCCCTCCACTTT
>NA|TRBJ1-1|once|TRBV6-1
CASSYGQNTEAFF
TGTGCCAGCAGTTATGGACAGAACACTGAAGCTTTCTTT
>NA|TRBJ2-5|NA|TRBV6-5
CASSQARVYQETQYF
TGTGCCAGCAGCCAAGCCCGTGTGTACCAAGAGACCCAGTACTTC
>TRBD1|TRBJ2-1|NA|TRBV13
CASSLNEGPDRVSYNEQFF
TGTGCCAGCAGCTTAAATGAGGGTCCTGACAGGGTTTCATACAATGAGCAGTTCTTC
>NA|TRBJ2-7|NA|TRBV29-1
CSVERPDSYEQYF
TGCAGCGTTGAGCGCCCTGACTCCTACGAGCAGTACTTC
>TRBD2|TRBJ2-7|NA|TRBV7-9
CASSDGTSGVLSRGEQYF
TGTGCCAGCAGCGACGGGACTAGCGGGGTACTTAGTAGAGGGGAGCAGTACTTC
>NA|TRBJ1-2|NA|TRBV6-5
CASTAMRYGYTF
TGTGCCAGCACCGCAATGCGCTATGGCTACACCTTC
>TRBD1|TRBJ1-1|NA|TRBV7-2
CASSRTGGEAFF
TGTGCCAGCAGCCGGACAGGGGGTGAAGCTTTCTTT
>NA|TRBJ2-5|NA|TRBV5-1
CASSWGQDQETQYF
TGCGCCAGTAGTTGGGGGCAGGACCAGGAGACCCAGTACTTC
>NA|TRBJ2-3|NA|TRBV20-1
CSASIADTQYF
TGCAGTGCTAGTATTGCAGATACGCAGTATTTT
>TRBD1|TRBJ1-1|NA|TRBV7-9
CASSRGQGAMNTEAFF
TGTGCCAGCAGCCGTGGACAGGGGGCTATGAACACTGAAGCTTTCTTT
>TRBD1|TRBJ1-5|NA|TRBV7-9
CASSGTGNQPQHF
TGTGCCAGCAGCGGGACAGGTAATCAGCCCCAGCATTTT
>TRBD2|TRBJ2-1|NA|TRBV28
CASSLSGRGSNEQFF
TGTGCCAGCAGCCTTAGCGGGAGAGGGTCCAATGAGCAGTTCTTC
>TRBD1|TRBJ1-1|NA|TRBV2
CASIGTGRLNTEAFF
TGTGCCAGCATCGGGACAGGGCGACTGAACACTGAAGCTTTCTTT
>NA|TRBJ1-5|NA|TRBV28
CASSFGDGNQPQHF
TGTGCCAGCAGTTTCGGGGATGGCAATCAGCCCCAGCATTTT